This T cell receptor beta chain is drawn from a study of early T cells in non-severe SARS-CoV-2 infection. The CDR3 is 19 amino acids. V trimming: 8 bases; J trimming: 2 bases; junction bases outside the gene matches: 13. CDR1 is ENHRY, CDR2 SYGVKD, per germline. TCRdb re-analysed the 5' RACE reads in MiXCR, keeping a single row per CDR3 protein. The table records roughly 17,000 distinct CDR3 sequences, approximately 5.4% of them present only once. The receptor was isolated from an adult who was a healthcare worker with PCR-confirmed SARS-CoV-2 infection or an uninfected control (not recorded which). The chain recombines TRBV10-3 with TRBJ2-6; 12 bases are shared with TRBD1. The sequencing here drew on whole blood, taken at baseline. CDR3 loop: CAIQPGQGALIAGANVLTF. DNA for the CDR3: TGTGCCATCCAGCCGGGACAGGGGGCTCTGATAGCTGGGGCCAACGTCCTGACTTTC.